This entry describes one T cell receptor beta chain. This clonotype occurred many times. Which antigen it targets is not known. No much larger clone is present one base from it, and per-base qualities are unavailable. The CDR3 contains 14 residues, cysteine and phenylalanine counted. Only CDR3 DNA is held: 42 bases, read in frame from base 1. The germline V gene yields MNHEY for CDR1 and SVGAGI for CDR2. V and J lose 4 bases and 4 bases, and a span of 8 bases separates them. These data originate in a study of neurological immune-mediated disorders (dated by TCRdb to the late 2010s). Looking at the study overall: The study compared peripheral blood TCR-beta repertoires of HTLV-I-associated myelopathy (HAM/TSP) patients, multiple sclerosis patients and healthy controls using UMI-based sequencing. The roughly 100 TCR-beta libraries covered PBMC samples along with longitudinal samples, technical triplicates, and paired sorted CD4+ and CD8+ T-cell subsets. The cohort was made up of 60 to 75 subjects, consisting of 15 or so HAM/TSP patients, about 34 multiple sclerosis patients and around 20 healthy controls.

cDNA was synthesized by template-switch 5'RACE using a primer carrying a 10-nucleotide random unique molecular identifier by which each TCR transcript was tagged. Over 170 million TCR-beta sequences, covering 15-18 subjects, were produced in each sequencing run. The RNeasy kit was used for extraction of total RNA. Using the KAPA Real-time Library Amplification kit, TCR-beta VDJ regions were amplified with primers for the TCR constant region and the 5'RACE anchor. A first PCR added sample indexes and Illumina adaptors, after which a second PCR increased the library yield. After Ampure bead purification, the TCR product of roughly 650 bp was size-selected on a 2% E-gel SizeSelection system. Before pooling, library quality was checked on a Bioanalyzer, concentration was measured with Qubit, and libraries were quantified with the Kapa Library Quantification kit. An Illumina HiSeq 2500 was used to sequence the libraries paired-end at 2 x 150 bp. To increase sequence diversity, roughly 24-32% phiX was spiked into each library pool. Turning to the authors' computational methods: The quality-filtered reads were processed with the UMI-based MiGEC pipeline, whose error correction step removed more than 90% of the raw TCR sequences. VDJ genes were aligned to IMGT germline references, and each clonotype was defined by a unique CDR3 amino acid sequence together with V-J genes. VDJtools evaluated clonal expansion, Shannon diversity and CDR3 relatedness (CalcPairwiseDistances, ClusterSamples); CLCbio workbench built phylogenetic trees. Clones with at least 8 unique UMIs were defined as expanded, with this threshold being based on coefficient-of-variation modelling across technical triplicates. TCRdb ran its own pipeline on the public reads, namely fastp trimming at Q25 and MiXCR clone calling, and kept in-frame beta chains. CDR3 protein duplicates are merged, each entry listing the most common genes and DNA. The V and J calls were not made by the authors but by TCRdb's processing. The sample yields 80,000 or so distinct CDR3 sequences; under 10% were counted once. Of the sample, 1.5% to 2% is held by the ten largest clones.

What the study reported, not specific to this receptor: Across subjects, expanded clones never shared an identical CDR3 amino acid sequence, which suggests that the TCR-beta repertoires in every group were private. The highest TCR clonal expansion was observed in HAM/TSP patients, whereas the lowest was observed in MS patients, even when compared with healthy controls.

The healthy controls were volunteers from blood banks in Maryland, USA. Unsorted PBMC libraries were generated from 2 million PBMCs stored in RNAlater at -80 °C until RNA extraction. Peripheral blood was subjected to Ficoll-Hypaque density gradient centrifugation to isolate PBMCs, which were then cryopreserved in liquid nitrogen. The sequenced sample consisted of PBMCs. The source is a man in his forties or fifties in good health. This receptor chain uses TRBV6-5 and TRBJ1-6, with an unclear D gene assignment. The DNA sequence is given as TGTGCCAGCAGTTCTCGGTCTTATAATTCACCCCTCCACTTT. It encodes CASSSRSYNSPLHF.